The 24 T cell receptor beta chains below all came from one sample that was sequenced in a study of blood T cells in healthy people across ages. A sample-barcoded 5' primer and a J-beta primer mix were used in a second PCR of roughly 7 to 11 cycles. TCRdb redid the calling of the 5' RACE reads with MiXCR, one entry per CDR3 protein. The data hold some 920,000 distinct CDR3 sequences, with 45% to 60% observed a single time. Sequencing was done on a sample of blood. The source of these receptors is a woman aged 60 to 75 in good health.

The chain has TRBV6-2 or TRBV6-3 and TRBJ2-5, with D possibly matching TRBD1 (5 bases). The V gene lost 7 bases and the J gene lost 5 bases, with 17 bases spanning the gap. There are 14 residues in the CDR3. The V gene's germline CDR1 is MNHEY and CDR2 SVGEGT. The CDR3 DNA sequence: TGTGCCAGCACTCCTGCGAATGGGGCCGAGACCCAGTACTTC. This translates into CASTPANGAETQYF.

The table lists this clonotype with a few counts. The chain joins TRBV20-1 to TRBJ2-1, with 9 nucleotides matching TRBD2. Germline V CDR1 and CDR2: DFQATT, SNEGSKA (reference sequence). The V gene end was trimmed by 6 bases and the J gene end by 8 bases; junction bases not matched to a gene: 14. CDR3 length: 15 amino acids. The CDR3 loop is CSAQPGLANLYEQFF. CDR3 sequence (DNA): TGCAGTGCGCAACCGGGACTAGCTAATTTATATGAGCAGTTCTTC.

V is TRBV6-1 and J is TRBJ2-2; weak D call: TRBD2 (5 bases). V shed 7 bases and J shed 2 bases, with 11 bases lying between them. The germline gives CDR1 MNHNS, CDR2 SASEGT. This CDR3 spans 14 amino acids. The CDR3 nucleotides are TGTGCCAGCACTGGTAGCGTAAACACCGGGGAGCTGTTTTTT. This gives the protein CASTGSVNTGELFF.

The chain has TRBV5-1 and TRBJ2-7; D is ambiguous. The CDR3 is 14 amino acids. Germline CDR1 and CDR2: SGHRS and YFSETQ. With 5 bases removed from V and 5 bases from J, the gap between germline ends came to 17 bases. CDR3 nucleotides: TGCGCCAGCAGTCATTCGGGCCCCGCCGACGAGCAGTACTTC. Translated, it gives CASSHSGPADEQYF.

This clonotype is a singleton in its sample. In nucleotides, the CDR3 is TGCGCCAGCAGCCACGGACCCTTGCGGGGAGGCGAGCAGTACTTC. Translated, it gives CASSHGPLRGGEQYF. The J gene is TRBJ2-7, the V gene TRBV4-1; D might be TRBD2 (6 bases). The CDR3 extends over 15 amino acids. V was pared by 3 bases and J by 6 bases, with 18 bases between. Germline V lookup: CDR1 MGHRA, CDR2 YSYEKL.

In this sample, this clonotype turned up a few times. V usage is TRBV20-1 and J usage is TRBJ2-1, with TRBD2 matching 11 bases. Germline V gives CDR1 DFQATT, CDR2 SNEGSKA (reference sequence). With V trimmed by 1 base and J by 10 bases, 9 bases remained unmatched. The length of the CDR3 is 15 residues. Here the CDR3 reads CSARVLAGGSWEQFF. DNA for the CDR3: TGCAGTGCTAGAGTGCTAGCGGGAGGATCTTGGGAGCAGTTCTTC.

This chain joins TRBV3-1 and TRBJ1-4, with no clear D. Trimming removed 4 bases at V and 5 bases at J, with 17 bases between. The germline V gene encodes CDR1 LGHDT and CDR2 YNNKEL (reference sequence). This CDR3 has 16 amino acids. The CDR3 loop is CASSPGLWAGNEKLFF. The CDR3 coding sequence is TGTGCCAGCAGCCCTGGTTTATGGGCTGGGAATGAAAAACTGTTTTTT.

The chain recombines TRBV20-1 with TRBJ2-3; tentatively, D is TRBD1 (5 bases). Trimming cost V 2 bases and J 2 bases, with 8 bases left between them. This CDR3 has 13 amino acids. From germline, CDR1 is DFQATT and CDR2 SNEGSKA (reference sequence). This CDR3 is CSARKGNTDTQYF. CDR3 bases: TGCAGTGCTAGAAAGGGGAACACAGATACGCAGTATTTT.

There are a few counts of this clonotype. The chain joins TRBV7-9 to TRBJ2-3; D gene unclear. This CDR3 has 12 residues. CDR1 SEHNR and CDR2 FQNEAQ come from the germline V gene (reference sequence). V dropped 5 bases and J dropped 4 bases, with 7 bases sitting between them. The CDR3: CASSEDPDTQYF. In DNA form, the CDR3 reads TGTGCCAGCAGCGAAGACCCAGATACGCAGTATTTT.

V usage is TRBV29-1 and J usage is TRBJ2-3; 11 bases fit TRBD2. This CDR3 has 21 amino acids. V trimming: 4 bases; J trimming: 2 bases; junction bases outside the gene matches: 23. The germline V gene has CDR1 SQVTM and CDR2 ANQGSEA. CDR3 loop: CSVVGGKVVAGGPGFTDTQYF. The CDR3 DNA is TGCAGCGTTGTAGGTGGGAAAGTTGTAGCGGGAGGGCCCGGATTCACAGATACGCAGTATTTT.

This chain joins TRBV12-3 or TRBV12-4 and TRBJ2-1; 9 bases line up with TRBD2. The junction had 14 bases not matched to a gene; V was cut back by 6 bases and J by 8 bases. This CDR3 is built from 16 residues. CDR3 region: CASSPRLAALLDEQFF. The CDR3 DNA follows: TGTGCCAGCAGCCCCAGACTAGCGGCTTTACTGGATGAGCAGTTCTTC.

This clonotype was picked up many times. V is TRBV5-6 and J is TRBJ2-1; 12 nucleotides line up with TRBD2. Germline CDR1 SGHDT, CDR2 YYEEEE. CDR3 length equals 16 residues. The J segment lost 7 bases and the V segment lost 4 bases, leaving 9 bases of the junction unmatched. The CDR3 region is CASSDPLAGGANEQFF. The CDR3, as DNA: TGTGCCAGCAGCGACCCACTAGCGGGAGGCGCAAATGAGCAGTTCTTC.

Written as DNA, the CDR3 is TGTGCCAGCAGCCATCGAGATTACGAGCAGTACTTC. This sequence encodes CASSHRDYEQYF. V usage is TRBV3-1 and J usage is TRBJ2-7; no clear D gene. V gave up 3 bases and J gave up 4 bases, with 7 bases separating them. The CDR3 loop spans 12 amino acids. The germline V gene encodes CDR1 LGHDT and CDR2 YNNKEL (reference sequence).

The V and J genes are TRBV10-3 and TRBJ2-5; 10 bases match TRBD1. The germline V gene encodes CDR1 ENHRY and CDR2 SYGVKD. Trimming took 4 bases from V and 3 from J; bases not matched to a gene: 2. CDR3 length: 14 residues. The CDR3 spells CAISGTGGEETQYF. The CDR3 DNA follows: TGTGCCATCAGTGGGACAGGGGGGGAAGAGACCCAGTACTTC.

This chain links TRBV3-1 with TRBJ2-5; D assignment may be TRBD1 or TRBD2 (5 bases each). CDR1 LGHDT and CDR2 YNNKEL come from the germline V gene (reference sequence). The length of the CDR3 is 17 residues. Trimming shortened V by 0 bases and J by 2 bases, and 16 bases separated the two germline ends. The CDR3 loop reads CASSQDRRGRHQETQYF. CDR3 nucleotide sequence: TGTGCCAGCAGCCAAGATCGTCGGGGCCGCCATCAAGAGACCCAGTACTTC.

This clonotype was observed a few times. CDR3 in DNA: TGTGCCAGCAGTCTCAACCGTCCCTACGAGCAGTACTTC. It encodes CASSLNRPYEQYF. This chain links TRBV27 with TRBJ2-5; no definite D call. The J call may be incorrect, as the DNA end agrees better with TRBJ2-7. The CDR3 totals 13 residues. Germline V CDR1 and CDR2: MNHEY, SMNVEV (reference sequence).

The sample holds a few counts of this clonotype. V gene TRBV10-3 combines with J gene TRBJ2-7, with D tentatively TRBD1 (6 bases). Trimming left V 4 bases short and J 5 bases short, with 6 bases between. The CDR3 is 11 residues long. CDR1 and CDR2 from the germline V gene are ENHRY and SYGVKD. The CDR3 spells CAISGQDEQYF. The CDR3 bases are TGTGCCATCAGTGGACAGGACGAGCAGTACTTC.

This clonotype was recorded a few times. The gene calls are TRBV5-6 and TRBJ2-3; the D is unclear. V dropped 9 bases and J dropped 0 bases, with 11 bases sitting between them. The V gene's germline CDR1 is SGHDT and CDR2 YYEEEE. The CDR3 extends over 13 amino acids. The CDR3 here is CATRSISTDTQYF. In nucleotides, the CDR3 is TGTGCCACCAGAAGCATTAGCACAGATACGCAGTATTTT.

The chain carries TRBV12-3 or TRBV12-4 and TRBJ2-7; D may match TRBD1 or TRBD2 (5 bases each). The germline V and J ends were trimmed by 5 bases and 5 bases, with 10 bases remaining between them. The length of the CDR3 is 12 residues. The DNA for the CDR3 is TGTGCCAGCAGTATGGGGACCCACGAGCAGTACTTC. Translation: CASSMGTHEQYF.

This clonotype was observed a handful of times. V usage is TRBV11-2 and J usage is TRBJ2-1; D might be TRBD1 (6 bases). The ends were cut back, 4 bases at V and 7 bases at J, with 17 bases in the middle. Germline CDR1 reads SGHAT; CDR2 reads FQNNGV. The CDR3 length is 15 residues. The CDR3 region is CASSSPTGYQNEQFF. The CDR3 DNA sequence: TGTGCCAGCAGCTCCCCTACAGGGTACCAAAATGAGCAGTTCTTC.

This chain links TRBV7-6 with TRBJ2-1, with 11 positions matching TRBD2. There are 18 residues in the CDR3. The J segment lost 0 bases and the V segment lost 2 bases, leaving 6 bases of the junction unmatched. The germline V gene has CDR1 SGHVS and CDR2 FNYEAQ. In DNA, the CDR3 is TGTGCCAGCAGCTTATTAGCGGGAGGGACGAGCTCCTACAATGAGCAGTTCTTC. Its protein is CASSLLAGGTSSYNEQFF.

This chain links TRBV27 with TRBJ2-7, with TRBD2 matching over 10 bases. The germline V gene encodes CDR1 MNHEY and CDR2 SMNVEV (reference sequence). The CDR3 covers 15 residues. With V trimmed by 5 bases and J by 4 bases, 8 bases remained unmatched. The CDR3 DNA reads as TGTGCCAGCAGTAGCGGGAGGGCCGTCGGGTACGAGCAGTACTTC. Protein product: CASSSGRAVGYEQYF.

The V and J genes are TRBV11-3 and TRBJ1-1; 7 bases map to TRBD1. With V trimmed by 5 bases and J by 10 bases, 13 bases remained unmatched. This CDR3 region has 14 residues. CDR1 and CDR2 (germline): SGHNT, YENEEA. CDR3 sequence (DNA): TGTGCCAGCAGCCCCGGACAGGAGGGGAGAGGAGCTTTCTTT. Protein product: CASSPGQEGRGAFF. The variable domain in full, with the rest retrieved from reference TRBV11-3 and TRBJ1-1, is EAGVVQSPRYKIIEKKQPVAFWCNPISGHNTLYWYLQNLGQGPELLIRYENEEAVDDSQLPKDRFSAERLKGVDSTLKIQPAELGDSAVYLCASSPGQEGRGAFFGQGTRLTVV.

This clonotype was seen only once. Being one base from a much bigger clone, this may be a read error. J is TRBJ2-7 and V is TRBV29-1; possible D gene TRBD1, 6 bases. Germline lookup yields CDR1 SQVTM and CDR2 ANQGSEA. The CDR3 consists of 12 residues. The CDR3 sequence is CGVRTAPYEQYF. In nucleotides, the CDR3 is TGCGGCGTTCGGACAGCACCCTACGAGCAGTACTTC.